This TCR beta chain was sequenced for a study of technical replicates of blood from a few donors (dated by TCRdb to about 2017). The library came from the immunoSEQ multiplex PCR assay. TCRdb limited this immuneACCESS table to in-frame rearrangements with V and J called. A share of clones is missing; checked studies link under half to unresolved V genes, and the rest is unexplained. Counted in this sample were about 80,000 clones; 85% to 95% of them appeared once. Roughly 0.36% of the sample is in the top ten clones. A remark on this clone: The clone's antigen remains unknown. No base quality values were provided; no much bigger clone lies one nucleotide off. Other DNA sequences in the sample encode the same CDR3.

A distance of 4 bases separates the germline ends of V and J, which lose 0 bases and 1 base respectively. The CDR3, cysteine through phenylalanine, is 13 amino acids long. Only the CDR3 region is kept as DNA, spanning 39 bases read in frame from base 1. Reading the germline V gene gives CDR1 SGHDT and CDR2 YYEEEE. Sequenced input: T cells isolated from PBMCs. This chain joins TRBV5-6 to TRBJ1-1, with no confidently assigned D gene. The sequence was obtained from a human donor in good health. CDR3 reads: CASSLAGNTEAFF. The bases are TGTGCCAGCAGCTTGGCCGGGAACACTGAAGCTTTCTTT.